Below, 10 T cell receptor beta chains from the same sample are listed, as sequenced in a study of shared clonotypes between healthy human individuals. Data came from immunoSEQ multiplex PCR; TCRdb stores just in-frame clones and leaves some out. Seen here are a few million clones, 80% to 95% observed once, and the top ten hold approximately 0.41%. The sample was naive CD4+ T cells from PBMCs. This sample's subset: CD45RA+ positively selected. The source of these receptors is a young man in good health. Some clones in this sample may be carry-over from other donors' samples.

This clone was recorded once. The rearrangement uses TRBV27 and TRBJ1-1; D remains ambiguous. V was trimmed by 2 bases and J by 1 base, leaving 2 bases between them. Germline values: CDR1 MNHEY, CDR2 SMNVEV (reference sequence). This CDR3 contains 12 residues. CDR3 sequence: CASSLGNTEAFF. CDR3 nucleotides: TGTGCCAGCAGTTTAGGGAACACTGAAGCTTTCTTT.

The chain employs TRBV5-1 and TRBJ2-1, with a weak D call TRBD2 (5 bases). The CDR3 runs 14 residues. CDR1 is SGHRS, CDR2 YFSETQ, per germline. V was clipped by 1 base and J by 9 bases, with 14 bases between them. In nucleotides, the CDR3 is TGCGCCAGCAGCTTGCTAGCCGGCACGCCTGAGCAGTTCTTC. As protein: CASSLLAGTPEQFF.

The chain combines TRBV29-1 with TRBJ2-5, with D perhaps matching TRBD1 (6 bases). The CDR3 consists of 14 residues. The germline gives CDR1 SQVTM, CDR2 ANQGSEA. The V end was cut by 7 bases, the J end by 5 bases, with 20 bases between. DNA of the CDR3: TGCAGCGCCCGGGGATCCGGGACATGGGAGACCCAGTACTTC. Translation gives CSARGSGTWETQYF.

The chain couples TRBV19 to TRBJ2-1, with TRBD2 matching over 8 bases. V lost 3 bases, J lost 3 bases, and 13 bases stayed unmatched. The CDR3 runs 18 residues. Germline lookup yields CDR1 LNHDA and CDR2 SQIVND (reference sequence). CDR3 in DNA: TGTGCCAGTAGTATTGGGGGGAGCGCGGGAGGCGACTACAATGAGCAGTTCTTC. Amino acids: CASSIGGSAGGDYNEQFF.

The chain combines TRBV7-9 with TRBJ2-5; TRBD1 agrees at 9 bases. V shed 5 bases, J shed 2 bases, and the junction held 9 bases outside the gene matches. This CDR3 is built from 16 residues. The germline CDR1 and CDR2 sequences are SEHNR and FQNEAQ (reference sequence). Here the CDR3 DNA reads TGTGCCAGCAGCAAACGTCCGGGACAGGGTCAAGAGACCCAGTACTTC. Translating gives CASSKRPGQGQETQYF.

CDR3 sequence reads: CASSVVGTGQEQFF. The DNA of the CDR3 is TGTGCCAGCAGCGTAGTTGGGACAGGGCAGGAGCAGTTCTTC. The chain joins TRBV9 to TRBJ2-1, with TRBD1 identical over 9 bases. Per germline, CDR1 SGDLS and CDR2 YYNGEE. CDR3 length: 14 amino acids. J was trimmed by 10 bases and V by 0 bases; bases with no gene match: 5.

V and J are TRBV5-1 and TRBJ2-3; D possibly corresponds to TRBD1 (5 bases). Per germline, CDR1 SGHRS and CDR2 YFSETQ. There are 15 residues in the CDR3. Between the trimmed V and J ends, which lost 0 bases and 2 bases, there was a span of 10 bases. The CDR3 region is CASSLDRRSTDTQYF. CDR3 coding DNA: TGCGCCAGCAGCTTGGACAGGCGATCCACAGATACGCAGTATTTT.

The V call is TRBV9, the J call TRBJ1-3; D possibly corresponds to TRBD1 (5 bases). The CDR3 extends over 15 amino acids. The germline gives CDR1 SGDLS, CDR2 YYNGEE. The V gene lost 4 bases and the J gene lost 1 base, with 12 bases spanning the gap. In DNA form, the CDR3 reads TGTGCCAGCAGCCGCGGGGACCAGTCTGGAAACACCATATATTTT. It encodes CASSRGDQSGNTIYF. Variable domain in full (rest from reference TRBV9 and TRBJ1-3): DSGVTQTPKHLITATGQRVTLRCSPRSGDLSVYWYQQSLDQGLQFLIQYYNGEERAKGNILERFSAQQFPDLHSELNLSSLELGDSALYFCASSRGDQSGNTIYFGEGSWLTVV.

The V and J genes are TRBV7-9 and TRBJ1-6, with D possibly matching TRBD1 (6 bases). The V gene's germline CDR1 is SEHNR and CDR2 FQNEAQ (reference sequence). The V and J ends lost 2 bases and 8 bases respectively, with 10 bases between them. This CDR3 has 14 residues. The CDR3 loop reads CASSLLGGHSPLHF. CDR3 nucleotides: TGTGCCAGCAGCTTACTTGGGGGGCATTCACCCCTCCACTTT.

The V gene is TRBV14, the J gene TRBJ2-1; 9 nucleotides align to TRBD2. The CDR3 covers 16 residues. CDR1 is SGHDN and CDR2 is FVKESK in the germline V gene. J was trimmed by 8 bases and V by 1 base; bases with no gene match: 9. The CDR3 DNA follows: TGTGCCAGCAGCCAAGTCGGCGGGAGGGCCCTCGATGAGCAGTTCTTC. It codes for CASSQVGGRALDEQFF.